A single sample gave rise to the 17 T cell receptor beta chains below, sequenced in a study of technical replicates of blood from several donors. Profiled with immunoSEQ multiplex PCR; TCRdb holds only in-frame clones, not every one. The sample records fewer than 80,000 clones, over 85% being singletons. What was sequenced was PBMCs. Receptor source: a human donor in good health. Some clones in this sample may be carry-over from other donors' samples.

The genes are TRBV7-8 and TRBJ2-5; D gene ambiguous. Near its end, the DNA agrees better with TRBJ2-7, so the J call may be wrong. Germline CDR1 is SGHVS and CDR2 is FQNEAQ. This CDR3 is built from 12 residues. The CDR3 DNA reads as TGTGCCAGCAGTGTAGCCCTCAACGAGCAGTACTTC. This encodes CASSVALNEQYF.

The chain couples TRBV7-7 to TRBJ2-5; 11 bases agree with TRBD1. The V and J ends lost 2 bases and 4 bases, in that order; junction bases with no gene match: 6. CDR1 is SSHAT, CDR2 FNYEAQ, per germline (reference sequence). The CDR3 contains 16 residues. This CDR3 reads CASSLTGTGGGETQYF. DNA of the CDR3: TGTGCCAGCAGCTTAACCGGGACAGGGGGGGGAGAGACCCAGTACTTC.

Only one count was recorded for this clone. V usage is TRBV19 and J usage is TRBJ2-7; no clear D gene. Germline assignment: CDR1 LNHDA and CDR2 SQIVND (reference sequence). Trimming took 3 bases from V and 0 from J, leaving 6 bases between them. The CDR3 runs 13 residues. CDR3 bases: TGTGCCAGTAGTATTGAGAGCTCCTACGAGCAGTACTTC. Its translation: CASSIESSYEQYF.

The V call is TRBV7-8, the J call TRBJ2-5; 9 bases agree with TRBD2. CDR3 size: 15 residues. Losses at the gene ends were 3 bases for V and 7 bases for J; bases not matched to a gene: 9. The germline V gene has CDR1 SGHVS and CDR2 FQNEAQ. CDR3 in DNA: TGTGCCAGCAGCTTCGGCGGGGGGGTTGGTGGGACCCAGTACTTC. This codes for CASSFGGGVGGTQYF.

The CDR3 is CASSLKSSGIADTQYF. The CDR3 DNA is TGCGCCAGCAGCTTGAAGTCAAGCGGGATAGCAGATACGCAGTATTTT. This chain connects TRBV5-1 to TRBJ2-3, with 7 bases fitting TRBD2. The V gene's germline CDR1 is SGHRS and CDR2 YFSETQ. CDR3 size: 16 residues. J lost 4 bases, V lost 1 base, and 9 bases had no gene match.

J is TRBJ2-6 and V is TRBV15, with 11 positions matching TRBD2. CDR1 is LNHNV and CDR2 is YYDKDF in the germline V gene (reference sequence). The trim removed 0 bases at V and 0 bases at J, leaving 7 bases unmatched. The CDR3 extends over 20 amino acids. CDR3 coding DNA: TGTGCCACCAGCAGAGATGACGGGACTAGCGGAGTCTCTGGGGCCAACGTCCTGACTTTC. Encoded protein: CATSRDDGTSGVSGANVLTF.

This rearrangement joins TRBV4-2 to TRBJ2-7, with 11 bases matching TRBD2. Germline V gene sequence: CDR1 LGHNA, CDR2 YNFKEQ. With 0 bases clipped from V and 2 bases from J, the junction kept 15 bases outside the gene matches. This CDR3 region has 20 residues. The CDR3 sequence is CASSQDKVGLAEARPYEQYF. CDR3 DNA: TGTGCCAGCAGCCAAGATAAAGTGGGACTAGCGGAGGCGCGGCCCTACGAGCAGTACTTC.

This sequence joins TRBV27 and TRBJ1-1; the D gene is possibly TRBD1 (5 bases). CDR3 size: 16 residues. The V end was cut by 6 bases, the J end by 5 bases, with 22 bases between. Germline V gives CDR1 MNHEY, CDR2 SMNVEV (reference sequence). The CDR3 nucleotides read TGTGCCAGCAGGACTAGCCCCCAGGCAGGGCGAACTGAAGCTTTCTTT. Its translation is CASRTSPQAGRTEAFF.

Note on this clone: Within the sample, other DNA sequences also encode this same CDR3. This sequence joins TRBV7-9 and TRBJ1-5; no definite D call. Per the germline V gene, CDR1 is SEHNR and CDR2 is FQNEAQ (reference sequence). Trimming cost V 5 bases and J 4 bases, with 9 bases left between them. The CDR3 sequence is 13 residues long. The CDR3 protein is CASSLSGNQPQHF. The CDR3 coding sequence is TGTGCCAGCAGCCTGTCCGGGAATCAGCCCCAGCATTTT.

This clone showed up just once. This chain joins TRBV9 and TRBJ2-5; TRBD2 agrees at 9 bases. Germline CDR1 is SGDLS and CDR2 is YYNGEE. V shed 4 bases, J shed 5 bases, and the junction held 12 bases outside the gene matches. The CDR3 covers 16 residues. This CDR3 is CASSPHWQRGEETQYF. In DNA form, the CDR3 reads TGTGCCAGCAGCCCCCACTGGCAGCGGGGGGAGGAGACCCAGTACTTC.

J is TRBJ2-1 and V is TRBV4-3, with 13 bases aligning to TRBD2. This CDR3 region has 16 residues. Germline CDR1 reads LGHNA; CDR2 reads YSLEER. V lost 1 base, J lost 9 bases, and 6 bases stayed unmatched. The CDR3 DNA is TGCGCCAGCAGCCAAGCCCGACTAGCGGGAGGTGGTGAGCAGTTCTTC. Translated: CASSQARLAGGGEQFF.

The chain combines TRBV7-9 with TRBJ1-4; 7 positions agree with TRBD1. From germline, CDR1 is SEHNR and CDR2 FQNEAQ (reference sequence). This CDR3 region has 15 residues. J gave up 4 bases and V 5 bases, and 7 bases lay outside the gene matches. The CDR3 loop reads CASSATGTDNEKLFF. The CDR3 nucleotides are TGTGCCAGCAGCGCGACCGGGACAGATAATGAAAAACTGTTTTTT.

V and J are TRBV6-1 and TRBJ2-7; TRBD2 matches 7 bases. The V and J ends lost 3 bases and 0 bases, in that order; junction bases with no gene match: 5. The CDR3 is 15 amino acids. Germline values: CDR1 MNHNS, CDR2 SASEGT. For the CDR3, the DNA is TGTGCCAGCAGTGAGAAAGCGGGGAGCTCCTACGAGCAGTACTTC. Amino acids: CASSEKAGSSYEQYF.

The chain recombines TRBV27 with TRBJ1-6; D ambiguous. Germline CDR1 is MNHEY and CDR2 is SMNVEV (reference sequence). This CDR3 has 16 amino acids. V dropped 2 bases and J dropped 0 bases, with 8 bases sitting between them. The CDR3 region is CASSLMYSSYNSPLHF. CDR3 in DNA: TGTGCCAGCAGTTTAATGTACAGCTCCTATAATTCACCCCTCCACTTT.

This clone was observed once. The rearrangement joins TRBV5-6 to TRBJ1-6; D might be TRBD1 (6 bases). The CDR3 consists of 16 residues. Germline V gives CDR1 SGHDT, CDR2 YYEEEE. Trimming cost V 4 bases and J 5 bases, with 16 bases left between them. In DNA form, the CDR3 reads TGTGCCAGCAGCCTGAGGGGGGGGCCCAATAATTCACCCCTCCACTTT. Translated: CASSLRGGPNNSPLHF. Combining the CDR3 with reference TRBV5-6 and TRBJ1-6 gives the whole variable domain DAGVTQSPTHLIKTRGQQVTLRCSPKSGHDTVSWYQQALGQGPQFIFQYYEEEERQRGNFPDRFSGHQFPNYSSELNVNALLLGDSALYLCASSLRGGPNNSPLHFGNGTRLTVT.

The V and J genes are TRBV7-9 and TRBJ2-2, with TRBD1 identical over 10 bases. J was trimmed by 6 bases and V by 5 bases; bases with no gene match: 6. The CDR3 is 15 amino acids. Germline lookup yields CDR1 SEHNR and CDR2 FQNEAQ (reference sequence). The CDR3 spells CASSADRGISGELFF. CDR3 bases: TGTGCCAGCAGCGCGGACAGGGGGATATCCGGGGAGCTGTTTTTT.

The genes are TRBV5-6 and TRBJ2-3, with 8 bases aligning to TRBD2. J gave up 3 bases and V 1 base, and 4 bases lay outside the gene matches. The CDR3 covers 15 residues. CDR1 is SGHDT, CDR2 YYEEEE, per germline. DNA of the CDR3: TGTGCCAGCAGCTTGTCGGCGGGAGGAACAGATACGCAGTATTTT. It is translated as CASSLSAGGTDTQYF.